This T cell receptor (beta chain) was captured by sequencing in a study of T cells in Graves' hyperthyroidism and ophthalmopathy. As for the study in general: Peripheral blood collection took place at initial diagnosis, before any treatment.

The germline V gene encodes CDR1 MGHRA and CDR2 YSYEKL. This CDR3 has 15 amino acids. V trimming: 1 base; J trimming: 4 bases; junction bases outside the gene matches: 3. Patients with uncontrolled infections, other autoimmune diseases, pregnancy or lactation were excluded. TCR beta CDR3 regions were amplified from RNA. Researchers ran a first-round RT-PCR on the TCR CDR3 using the HTBI primer set. MiXCR, run by TCRdb on the multiplex PCR reads, gives a single entry per CDR3 protein. The sample consists of approximately 630,000 distinct CDR3 sequences, roughly 16% of them appearing once. The specimen was blood. This chain joins TRBV4-1 and TRBJ2-7; 11 positions match TRBD2. This clonotype was sampled from a woman in her twenties or thirties with Graves' hyperthyroidism. Here the CDR3 reads CASSQVPSGRYEQYF. In nucleotides, the CDR3 is TGCGCCAGCAGCCAAGTTCCTAGCGGGAGGTACGAGCAGTACTTC.